The rows below give T cell receptor beta chains drawn from one sample of a study of spatial heterogeneity in lung cancer. TCRdb passed the 5' RACE reads through MiXCR, listing each CDR3 protein once. The repertoire holds some 120,000 distinct CDR3 sequences, with more than 10% as singletons. This specimen was PBMCs, taken at follow-up. Source of these receptors: a male donor with early-stage non-small cell lung cancer. Both conserved end residues are part of each CDR3. A D gene is named only where the DNA matches it firmly. The listing skips clone size in some rows; elsewhere it reads once, few, many or a size class.

many	TRBV9	14	-	TRBJ1-1	TGTGCCAGCAGCGTAGTTTCCGGGAGGACTGAAGCTTTCTTT	CASSVVSGRTEAFF
-	TRBV6-5	17	-	TRBJ1-1	TGTGCCAGCAGGAAAAATAGAGGGGACGGGGTGAACACTGAAGCTTTCTTT	CASRKNRGDGVNTEAFF
few	TRBV20-1	14	-	TRBJ2-7	TGCAGTGCTAGAGAGGAGCCCTTCTCCTACGAGCAGTACTTC	CSAREEPFSYEQYF
few	TRBV28	13	-	TRBJ1-5	TGTGCCAGCATCGTAGGAAGGGTCGGGGCCCAGCATTTT	CASIVGRVGAQHF
-	TRBV18	12	-	TRBJ1-2	TGTGCCAGCTCACCCTCGGGGAACGGCTACACCTTC	CASSPSGNGYTF
-	TRBV11-2	12	-	TRBJ2-1	TGTGCCAGCAGCTTGGAAAGGGGGGAGCAGTTCTTC	CASSLERGEQFF
few	TRBV2	15	TRBD2	TRBJ2-5	TGTGCCAGCAGTGATTTGCGGGGGGGCCCTGAGACCCAGTACTTC	CASSDLRGGPETQYF
many	TRBV6-6	15	TRBD2	TRBJ2-5	TGTGCCAGCACCCCCCGGCGGGGGAAACAAGAGACCCAGTACTTC	CASTPRRGKQETQYF
-	TRBV3-1	12	-	TRBJ2-7	TGTGCCAGCAGCCATGGCAGGGAAGAGCAGTACTTC	CASSHGREEQYF
-	TRBV18	15	TRBD1	TRBJ2-5	TGTGCCAGCTCACCACTTTCAGGGGGCGCAGAGACCCAGTACTTC	CASSPLSGGAETQYF
few	TRBV19	13	-	TRBJ2-3	TGTGCCAGTAGTATTGCGCTCCTTAGTACGCAGTATTTT	CASSIALLSTQYF
many	TRBV15	12	-	TRBJ1-6	TGTGCCACCAGCAGACAGAATTCACCCCTCCACTTT	CATSRQNSPLHF
few	TRBV11-3	15	TRBD2	TRBJ2-1	TGTGCCAGCAGCCCTAGCGGGGGGCCCTACAATGAGCAGTTCTTC	CASSPSGGPYNEQFF
many	TRBV2	15	-	TRBJ1-5	TGTGCCAGCAAGAGATGGGGGTTGGGCAATCAGCCCCAGCATTTT	CASKRWGLGNQPQHF
few	TRBV12-3/TRBV12-4	14	-	TRBJ2-1	TGTGCCAGCAGTATCGGGGGCTCCTACAATGAGCAGTTCTTC	CASSIGGSYNEQFF
-	TRBV2	14	-	TRBJ1-6	TGTGCCAGCAGCGGAGAGCAGGATAATTCACCCCTCCACTTT	CASSGEQDNSPLHF
-	TRBV11-2	15	TRBD2	TRBJ2-5	TGTGCCAGCAGCTTTCAGCGGGAGGCGGCGGAGACCCAGTACTTC	CASSFQREAAETQYF
many	TRBV5-5	15	-	TRBJ2-7	TGTGCCAGCAGCTTGCTGGCGGGCAGAGCCTACGAGCAGTACTTC	CASSLLAGRAYEQYF
many	TRBV28	15	-	TRBJ2-7	TGTGCCAGCAGTTTCGACAGGTGGAGCTCCTACGAGCAGTACTTC	CASSFDRWSSYEQYF
few	TRBV7-2	15	TRBD1	TRBJ1-1	TGTGCCAGCAGCTCGACAGGGGGCTCGAACACTGAAGCTTTCTTT	CASSSTGGSNTEAFF
few	TRBV30	13	TRBD2	TRBJ2-5	TGTGCCTGGAGTCGCCTAGCGGGGGAGACCCAGTACTTC	CAWSRLAGETQYF
-	TRBV12-3/TRBV12-4	13	-	TRBJ1-2	TGTGCCAGCGGATTGCAGGGAATCTATGGCTACACCTTC	CASGLQGIYGYTF
many	TRBV6-6	14	-	TRBJ1-1	TGTGCCAGCAGTTACGGAGCCATGAACACTGAAGCTTTCTTT	CASSYGAMNTEAFF
many	TRBV5-1	13	-	TRBJ1-2	TGCGCCAGCAGCTTACAGAATAACTATGGCTACACCTTC	CASSLQNNYGYTF
-	TRBV28	15	-	TRBJ2-7	TGTGCCAGCCATAGTCCCGACAGAGGGACCTACGAGCAGTACTTC	CASHSPDRGTYEQYF
many	TRBV5-1	18	TRBD2	TRBJ2-3	TGCGCCAGCAGCCCCGGGACTAGCGGACCCTGGGGCACAGATACGCAGTATTTT	CASSPGTSGPWGTDTQYF
-	TRBV7-2	15	TRBD2	TRBJ2-3	TGTGCCAGCACCCTACTAGCGACTAGCACAGATACGCAGTATTTT	CASTLLATSTDTQYF
-	TRBV7-9	15	-	TRBJ1-2	TGTGCCAGCAGCTTTGGACCCGGCAGCGTCTATGGCTACACCTTC	CASSFGPGSVYGYTF
-	TRBV5-4	13	-	TRBJ2-3	TGTGCCAGCACCTTAGAAGGCACAGATACGCAGTATTTT	CASTLEGTDTQYF